Listed here are 18 T cell receptor beta chains from one sample, sequenced in a study of cytomegalovirus exposure and HLA in healthy donors. The PCR ran on 60 Vbeta and 13 Jbeta primers. The table came from immunoSEQ multiplex PCR; TCRdb's copy has only in-frame clones and leaves some out. The data contain approximately 110,000 clones, approximately 80% of them singletons. Sequencing used PBMCs. The receptors derive from a woman in her thirties in good health and CMV-seronegative.

The chain carries TRBV6-5 and TRBJ2-7, with D unclear. Trimming shortened V by 0 bases and J by 2 bases, and 8 bases separated the two germline ends. Germline CDR1 MNHEY, CDR2 SVGAGI. The CDR3 is 14 amino acids. CDR3 sequence reads: CASSYSRETYEQYF. The CDR3 DNA sequence: TGTGCCAGCAGTTACTCGAGAGAGACCTACGAGCAGTACTTC.

This clone has more than one count but fewer than ten. The rearrangement joins TRBV12-5 to TRBJ2-5, with D tentatively TRBD2 (6 bases). The CDR3 has 14 residues. Germline CDR1 is LGHNT and CDR2 is FRNRAP. V lost 4 bases and J lost 2, with 11 bases in between. The CDR3 sequence: CASGSGLQQETQYF. The CDR3 bases are TGTGCTAGTGGTTCGGGACTGCAACAAGAGACCCAGTACTTC.

In nucleotides, the CDR3 is TGTGCCAGTACTGTCGGGGGAGCGGCCGGTCAGCCCCAGCATTTT. It yields the protein CASTVGGAAGQPQHF. The rearrangement joins TRBV19 to TRBJ1-5, with D possibly being TRBD1 (5 bases). Deletions cut 7 bases from V and 6 bases from J, with 19 bases between. Germline CDR1 is LNHDA and CDR2 is SQIVND (reference sequence). The CDR3 is 15 residues long.

The chain couples TRBV4-3 to TRBJ2-1; a possible D gene is TRBD1 (6 bases). The CDR3 length is 16 residues. CDR1 is LGHNA and CDR2 is YSLEER in the germline V gene. V was shortened by 0 bases and J by 6 bases, with 15 bases between the two germline ends. The CDR3 DNA reads TGCGCCAGCAGCCAAGATAATCACAGGGCAGGCAATGAGCAGTTCTTC. Translation: CASSQDNHRAGNEQFF.

This chain joins TRBV19 and TRBJ2-1; TRBD2 matches 8 bases. Germline V gives CDR1 LNHDA, CDR2 SQIVND (reference sequence). The CDR3 contains 13 residues. V lost 6 bases, J lost 8 bases, and 6 bases stayed unmatched. The CDR3: CASRGTSNDEQFF. In DNA form, the CDR3 reads TGTGCCAGTAGAGGGACTAGTAACGATGAGCAGTTCTTC.

The chain has TRBV5-1 and TRBJ2-5, with 13 bases lining up with TRBD2. J was trimmed by 0 bases and V by 4 bases; bases with no gene match: 12. This CDR3 has 19 residues. CDR1 is SGHRS, CDR2 YFSETQ, per germline. CDR3 in amino acids: CASSPKLTSGRSHQETQYF. DNA for the CDR3: TGCGCCAGCAGCCCCAAACTGACTAGCGGGAGGAGCCACCAAGAGACCCAGTACTTC.

The rearrangement uses TRBV5-1 and TRBJ1-1; D is perhaps TRBD1 (6 bases). The CDR3 is 15 amino acids. Trimming pared 6 bases from V and 6 bases from J, leaving 21 bases between. From germline, CDR1 is SGHRS and CDR2 YFSETQ. CDR3 sequence (DNA): TGCGCCAGCACAGTACAGGGCGGTGAACACTCTGAAGCTTTCTTT. Residues: CASTVQGGEHSEAFF.

J is TRBJ2-5 and V is TRBV4-2, with 7 nucleotides matching TRBD2. The CDR3 length is 16 residues. Trimming removed 1 base from V and 4 bases from J; junction bases left unmatched: 9. Germline V CDR1 and CDR2: LGHNA, YNFKEQ. This CDR3 is CASSQVGGRAAETQYF. In DNA, the CDR3 is TGTGCCAGCAGCCAAGTAGGAGGGAGGGCCGCAGAGACCCAGTACTTC.

The sample holds a few counts of this clone. The rearrangement joins TRBV4-1 to TRBJ1-5; no firm D call. The ends were cut back, 0 bases at V and 6 bases at J, with 9 bases in the middle. The length of the CDR3 is 14 residues. Germline lookup yields CDR1 MGHRA and CDR2 YSYEKL. CDR3 in DNA: TGCGCCAGCAGCCAAGAAGAGAGGATTCAGCCCCAGCATTTT. It translates to CASSQEERIQPQHF.

DNA of the CDR3: TGTGCCAGCAGCTTAGAGGGGGGGACATACGAGCAGTACTTC. Protein product: CASSLEGGTYEQYF. This sequence joins TRBV7-2 and TRBJ2-7, with a tentative D call TRBD2 (7 bases). The V gene lost 1 base and the J gene lost 4 bases, with 11 bases spanning the gap. Germline V gene data show CDR1 as SGHTA and CDR2 as FQGNSA. This CDR3 is built from 14 residues.

This chain links TRBV25-1 with TRBJ1-2; 11 positions match TRBD1. V shed 9 bases and J 7 bases; nucleotides not matched to a gene: 13. CDR1 MGHDK and CDR2 SYGVNS come from the germline V gene. CDR3 length: 15 residues. CDR3 sequence reads: CASRPRDRGIFGYTF. The CDR3, as DNA: TGTGCCAGTCGCCCCCGGGACAGGGGGATTTTTGGCTACACCTTC.

The chain couples TRBV18 to TRBJ2-5; D possibly corresponds to TRBD1 (5 bases). The V and J ends lost 6 bases and 2 bases respectively, with 10 bases between them. The germline V gene has CDR1 KGHSH and CDR2 LQKENI. This CDR3 spans 13 amino acids. The CDR3 coding sequence is TGTGCCAGCTCCCAGACAGAGCAAGAGACCCAGTACTTC. Protein product: CASSQTEQETQYF.

V gene TRBV25-1 combines with J gene TRBJ2-2; D is unclear. The CDR3 has 16 residues. The V end lost 5 bases, the J end lost 0 bases, and 13 bases lay between the germline ends. Germline V lookup: CDR1 MGHDK, CDR2 SYGVNS. DNA of the CDR3: TGTGCCAGCAGTATTAGTAAACCATCGAACACCGGGGAGCTGTTTTTT. Translating it yields CASSISKPSNTGELFF.

J is TRBJ2-1 and V is TRBV12-5; weak D call: TRBD2 (5 bases). This CDR3 spans 15 amino acids. V was pared by 5 bases and J by 7 bases, with 18 bases between. Germline CDR1 and CDR2: LGHNT and FRNRAP. CDR3 nucleotides: TGTGCTAGTGGTCCAGGACTGAGCCTCAAAAATGAGCAGTTCTTC. Translated: CASGPGLSLKNEQFF.

The chain joins TRBV14 to TRBJ1-2, with a tentative D call TRBD1 (6 bases). CDR3 size: 15 residues. V lost 4 bases and J lost 4, with 16 bases in between. Germline V gene sequence: CDR1 SGHDN, CDR2 FVKESK. The CDR3 is CASSPISGDRYGYTF. CDR3 sequence (DNA): TGTGCCAGCAGCCCTATATCAGGGGACCGCTATGGCTACACCTTC.

This clone was observed once. J is TRBJ1-1 and V is TRBV27; 8 bases agree with TRBD1. Trimming at V came to 3 bases and at J to 3 bases, leaving 3 bases not matched to a gene. Germline V lookup: CDR1 MNHEY, CDR2 SMNVEV (reference sequence). The CDR3 extends over 14 amino acids. The CDR3 reads CASSFQGADTEAFF. Here the CDR3 DNA reads TGTGCCAGCAGTTTCCAGGGGGCGGACACTGAAGCTTTCTTT.

The chain has TRBV5-3 and TRBJ1-3; D is perhaps TRBD1 (5 bases). TRBV5-3 falls under the ORF class, with uncertain function. CDR3 length: 15 amino acids. V was cut by 4 bases and J by 5 bases, with 16 bases left in between. The CDR3: CARSLSTVNRNTIYF. The CDR3 nucleotides read TGTGCCAGAAGCCTCTCGACAGTTAACCGAAACACCATATATTTT.

J is TRBJ2-3 and V is TRBV19, with D possibly TRBD2 on 6 matching bases. The length of the CDR3 is 13 residues. The V end was cut by 4 bases, the J end by 6 bases, with 11 bases between. CDR1 and CDR2 (germline): LNHDA, SQIVND (reference sequence). CDR3: CASSNGGMDTQYF. In nucleotides, the CDR3 is TGTGCCAGTAGTAACGGAGGGATGGATACGCAGTATTTT. The entire variable domain, with the rest obtained from reference TRBV19 and TRBJ2-3, is as follows: DGGITQSPKYLFRKEGQNVTLSCEQNLNHDAMYWYRQDPGQGLRLIYYSQIVNDFQKGDIAEGYSVSREKKESFPLTVTSAQKNPTAFYLCASSNGGMDTQYFGPGTRLTVL.